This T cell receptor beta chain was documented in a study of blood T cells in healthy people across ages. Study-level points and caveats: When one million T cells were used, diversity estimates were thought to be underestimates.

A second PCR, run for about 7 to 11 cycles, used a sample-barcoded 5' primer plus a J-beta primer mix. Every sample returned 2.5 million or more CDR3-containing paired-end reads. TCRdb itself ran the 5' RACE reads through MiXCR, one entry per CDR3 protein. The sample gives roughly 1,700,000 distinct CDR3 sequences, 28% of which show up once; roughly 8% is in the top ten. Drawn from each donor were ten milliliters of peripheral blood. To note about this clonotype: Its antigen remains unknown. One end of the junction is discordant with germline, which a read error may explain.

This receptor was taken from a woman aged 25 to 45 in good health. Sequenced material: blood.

The CDR3 loop reads CANSLGLEQFF. The CDR3 nucleotides read TGCGCCAACAGCCTCGGCCTAGAGCAGTTCTTC. The chain has TRBV5-1 and TRBJ2-1; D gene ambiguous. CDR3 length: 11 amino acids. Germline CDR1 SGHRS, CDR2 YFSETQ.